The 28 T cell receptor beta chains listed next were all sequenced from one sample in a study of T cells of healthy individuals (dated by TCRdb to between 2018 and 2020). Libraries were built with 5' RACE. The sequencer was an Illumina MiSeq. The public reads were quality trimmed at Q25 with fastp and then assembled into clones with MiXCR by TCRdb, keeping productive beta chains. All rows with the same CDR3 protein become a single entry with the most common DNA and genes. Here the sample has 53,000 or so distinct CDR3 sequences; under 15% occur a single time. Clones ranked in the top ten supply 15% to 20% of the sample. The receptors were sampled from a human donor in good health.

This sequence joins TRBV24-1 and TRBJ1-2, with D possibly matching TRBD1 (6 bases). V lost 8 bases to trimming and J lost 4 bases, with 13 bases between them. Germline V gene lookup returns CDR1 KGHDR and CDR2 SFDVKD. This CDR3 contains 13 residues. The CDR3 is CATTRQAVYGYTF. The CDR3 DNA reads TGTGCCACCACCAGACAGGCCGTCTATGGCTACACCTTC.

This clonotype was seen more than once but under ten times. V gene TRBV2 combines with J gene TRBJ1-2; unclear D gene. V lost 8 bases, J lost 3 bases, and 16 bases lay in between. The CDR3 has 14 residues. Germline-derived CDR1 and CDR2 are SNHLY and FYNNEI. The CDR3 spells CASRSRTSDYGYTF. The CDR3 nucleotides read TGTGCCAGCCGTTCAAGGACCTCTGACTATGGCTACACCTTC.

This clonotype was recorded a few times. The gene calls are TRBV7-9 and TRBJ2-7; 8 bases map to TRBD1. In germline, CDR1 is SEHNR, CDR2 FQNEAQ (reference sequence). The CDR3 sequence is 13 residues long. V shed 5 bases, J shed 3 bases, and the junction held 3 bases outside the gene matches. The CDR3 nucleotides are TGTGCCAGCAGCGAGGGACAGGACTACGAGCAGTACTTC. It yields the protein CASSEGQDYEQYF.

This rearrangement joins TRBV10-3 to TRBJ2-3; 8 bases match TRBD2. After removal of 4 bases from V and 0 bases from J, the junction contained 3 bases not matched to a gene. Germline CDR1 and CDR2: ENHRY and SYGVKD. CDR3 length equals 15 residues. Here the CDR3 reads CAISAGGDSTDTQYF. CDR3 in DNA: TGTGCCATCAGTGCCGGGGGGGATAGCACAGATACGCAGTATTTT.

On this clonotype itself: The junction does not match germline at one end; this may be a read error. V and J are TRBV6-1 and TRBJ2-7, with D uncertain. CDR1 is MNHNS, CDR2 SASEGT, per germline. This CDR3 comprises 15 residues. The CDR3 sequence is CASSEWAGSSSEQYF. CDR3 in DNA: TGTGCCAGCAGTGAATGGGCAGGATCGTCCTCCGAGCAGTACTTC.

This clonotype showed up just a few times. The chain joins TRBV20-1 to TRBJ1-1, with TRBD1 matching over 8 bases. Germline CDR1 DFQATT, CDR2 SNEGSKA (reference sequence). V gave up 0 bases and J gave up 4 bases; unmatched junction bases: 4. The CDR3 sequence is 14 residues long. The CDR3 DNA sequence: TGCAGTGCTAGAGACTCAGGGGGCATCACTGAAGCTTTCTTT. It yields the protein CSARDSGGITEAFF.

CDR3 sequence: CASSVGQSDYTDTQYF. CDR3 in DNA: TGTGCCAGCAGCGTAGGGCAGTCCGACTACACAGATACGCAGTATTTT. The chain is built from TRBV9 and TRBJ2-3; D may be TRBD2 (5 bases). The V end lost 0 bases, the J end lost 2 bases, and 13 bases lay between the germline ends. This CDR3 contains 16 residues. CDR1 and CDR2 from the germline V gene are SGDLS and YYNGEE.

This clonotype showed up just a few times. V usage is TRBV2 and J usage is TRBJ2-7; possible D gene TRBD2, 5 bases. There are 14 residues in the CDR3. CDR1 and CDR2 (germline): SNHLY, FYNNEI. V lost 2 bases and J lost 0, with 8 bases in between. DNA for the CDR3: TGTGCCAGCAGTGAACGAGGGAACTCCTACGAGCAGTACTTC. Its translation: CASSERGNSYEQYF.

This clonotype was found a few times. The V and J genes are TRBV4-3 and TRBJ1-2; 8 bases map to TRBD1. The CDR3 totals 12 residues. V lost 6 bases and J lost 6; bases outside the gene matches: 3. In germline, CDR1 is LGHNA, CDR2 YSLEER. The CDR3 protein is CASSHRGDGYTF. Here the CDR3 DNA reads TGCGCCAGCAGTCACAGGGGGGATGGCTACACCTTC.

This clonotype came up many times. This chain uses TRBV2 with TRBJ1-1; D unresolved. Germline lookup yields CDR1 SNHLY and CDR2 FYNNEI. The ends were cut back, 1 base at V and 11 bases at J, with 8 bases in the middle. The length of the CDR3 is 11 residues. CDR3 sequence reads: CASSEGWEAFF. CDR3 DNA: TGTGCCAGCAGTGAAGGGTGGGAGGCTTTCTTT.

This clonotype has at least ten counts. The chain combines TRBV7-2 with TRBJ2-1; D is uncertain. This CDR3 comprises 12 residues. Looked up from germline, CDR1 is SGHTA and CDR2 is FQGNSA. V was pared by 5 bases and J by 7 bases, with 9 bases between. For the CDR3, the DNA is TGTGCCAGCAGCAGACGGCTAAATGAGCAGTTCTTC. Protein: CASSRRLNEQFF.

The V call is TRBV7-2, the J call TRBJ2-5; no clear D gene. V dropped 5 bases and J dropped 2 bases, with 6 bases sitting between them. This CDR3 region has 12 residues. CDR1 and CDR2 (germline): SGHTA, FQGNSA. This chain's CDR3 is CASSVGQETQYF. CDR3 in DNA: TGTGCCAGCAGCGTAGGGCAAGAGACCCAGTACTTC.

Many counts were recorded for this clonotype. V usage is TRBV20-1 and J usage is TRBJ1-2; D gene unclear. Germline V gene data show CDR1 as DFQATT and CDR2 as SNEGSKA (reference sequence). The length of the CDR3 is 19 residues. Trimming cost V 3 bases and J 0 bases, with 26 bases left between them. In DNA, the CDR3 is TGCAGTGCTAGGCGATCCCCGAATGAGATCGGCTCCCCTAACTATGGCTACACCTTC. Amino acid sequence: CSARRSPNEIGSPNYGYTF.

The chain employs TRBV6-6 and TRBJ2-7; D not certain. The CDR3 loop spans 12 amino acids. The germline CDR1 and CDR2 sequences are MNHNY and SVGAGI (reference sequence). Trimming shortened V by 2 bases and J by 5 bases, and 7 bases separated the two germline ends. The CDR3 nucleotides read TGTGCCAGCAGTTACCTCCGGGACGAGCAGTACTTC. This encodes CASSYLRDEQYF.

This clonotype was counted between two and nine times. The chain carries TRBV30 and TRBJ2-2, with TRBD2 matching over 9 bases. Germline V CDR1 and CDR2: GTSNPN, SVGIG (reference sequence). V dropped 0 bases and J dropped 0; count of bases not matched to a gene: 5. The length of the CDR3 is 17 residues. The CDR3 DNA reads as TGTGCCTGGAGTGTATATCTAGCGGGGACGAACACCGGGGAGCTGTTTTTT. It specifies CAWSVYLAGTNTGELFF.

This clonotype was found many times. This sequence joins TRBV5-6 and TRBJ1-4; 7 bases are a match to TRBD1. V lost 4 bases, J lost 3 bases, and 9 bases stayed unmatched. Germline V CDR1 and CDR2: SGHDT, YYEEEE. The CDR3 length is 16 residues. Written as DNA, the CDR3 is TGTGCCAGCAGCCCCGGACCAGGGGGATCTAATGAAAAACTGTTTTTT. The encoded protein is CASSPGPGGSNEKLFF.

Ten or more counts support this clonotype. J is TRBJ2-5 and V is TRBV25-1; TRBD2 aligns across 11 bases. This CDR3 contains 15 residues. Germline CDR1 MGHDK, CDR2 SYGVNS. V gave up 5 bases and J gave up 5 bases; unmatched junction bases: 7. In DNA form, the CDR3 reads TGTGCCAGCAGTTTTATACTAGCGGGAGACGAGACCCAGTACTTC. Protein: CASSFILAGDETQYF. Complete variable domain (other parts from reference TRBV25-1 and TRBJ2-5): EADIYQTPRYLVIGTGKKITLECSQTMGHDKMYWYQQDPGMELHLIHYSYGVNSTEKGDLSSESTVSRIRTEHFPLTLESARPSHTSQYLCASSFILAGDETQYFGPGTRLLVL.

This clonotype was picked up many times. V and J are TRBV5-1 and TRBJ2-3; a weak D match, TRBD1 (6 bases). The CDR3 runs to 16 residues. The ends were cut back, 4 bases at V and 0 bases at J, with 15 bases in the middle. The germline gives CDR1 SGHRS, CDR2 YFSETQ. The CDR3 DNA reads TGCGCCAGCAGCCCAGGGGTACACTCTAGCACAGATACGCAGTATTTT. Translation: CASSPGVHSSTDTQYF.

This clonotype came up many times. The V and J genes are TRBV6-1 and TRBJ1-5; no firm D call. Germline lookup yields CDR1 MNHNS and CDR2 SASEGT. With 3 bases removed from V and 8 bases from J, the gap between germline ends came to 11 bases. This CDR3 has 13 residues. CDR3 nucleotides: TGTGCCAGCAGTGATTATCCCTCTAAGCCCCAGCATTTT. The encoded protein is CASSDYPSKPQHF.

This clonotype was counted many times. The chain joins TRBV5-1 to TRBJ2-1; tentatively, D is TRBD1 (7 bases). V was pared by 1 base and J by 5 bases, with 10 bases between. This CDR3 comprises 14 residues. Germline-derived CDR1 and CDR2 are SGHRS and YFSETQ. CDR3 protein: CASSLQGGHNEQFF. The CDR3 region has the DNA TGCGCCAGCAGCTTGCAGGGGGGCCACAATGAGCAGTTCTTC. Filled out from reference TRBV5-1 and TRBJ2-1, the complete variable domain reads KAGVTQTPRYLIKTRGQQVTLSCSPISGHRSVSWYQQTPGQGLQFLFEYFSETQRNKGNFPGRFSGRQFSNSRSEMNVSTLELGDSALYLCASSLQGGHNEQFFGPGTRLTVL.

The chain employs TRBV6-2 or TRBV6-3 and TRBJ2-7; 7 nucleotides match TRBD1. CDR3 size: 14 residues. Unmatched junction bases numbered 12, after V lost 8 bases and J lost 5 bases. The germline V gene encodes CDR1 MNHEY and CDR2 SVGEGT. CDR3 sequence (DNA): TGTGCCAGCGGATTTTTACAGGGGATCGACGAGCAGTACTTC. It encodes CASGFLQGIDEQYF.

This chain uses TRBV7-1 with TRBJ1-1, with TRBD1 as a possible D gene (6 bases). TRBV7-1 is an ORF, with its function uncertain. The CDR3 is made up of 15 amino acids. The germline V and J ends were trimmed by 5 bases and 0 bases, with 13 bases remaining between them. CDR3 protein: CASSPDRNMNTEAFF. In DNA, the CDR3 is TGTGCCAGCAGCCCGGACAGAAACATGAACACTGAAGCTTTCTTT.

The CDR3 coding sequence is TGCGCCAGCAGTGCGGACAGGATACTGTATTTT. Protein: CASSADRILYF. This rearrangement joins TRBV10-1 to TRBJ2-3; 7 bases line up with TRBD1. This CDR3 spans 11 amino acids. From germline, CDR1 is WNHNN and CDR2 SYGVQD (reference sequence). V dropped 4 bases and J dropped 14; count of bases not matched to a gene: 6.

The chain combines TRBV6-2 or TRBV6-3 with TRBJ1-5; D gene uncertain. The length of the CDR3 is 13 residues. V lost 5 bases to trimming and J lost 2 bases, with 7 bases between them. Per the germline V gene, CDR1 is MNHEY and CDR2 is SVGEGT. The CDR3 is CASSDGGNQPQHF. CDR3 DNA: TGTGCCAGCAGTGACGGGGGCAATCAGCCCCAGCATTTT.

This clonotype has just a few counts. V gene TRBV29-1 combines with J gene TRBJ2-7; perhaps TRBD1 as D (5 bases). Trimming left V 6 bases short and J 2 bases short, with 11 bases between. The germline CDR1 and CDR2 sequences are SQVTM and ANQGSEA. The length of the CDR3 is 12 residues. DNA of the CDR3: TGCAGCGTGAGGACAAACCCCTACGAGCAGTACTTC. Translation gives CSVRTNPYEQYF.

This clonotype was counted at least ten times. V is TRBV3-1 and J is TRBJ2-7; no clear D gene. Trimming stripped 5 bases from V and 3 bases from J, with 23 bases between. This CDR3 has 17 amino acids. Looked up from germline, CDR1 is LGHDT and CDR2 is YNNKEL (reference sequence). This chain's CDR3 is CASSTLQPLKRIYEQYF. As DNA, the CDR3 is TGTGCCAGCAGCACATTACAGCCGTTAAAACGGATCTACGAGCAGTACTTC.

This clonotype was seen ten or more times. The J gene is TRBJ1-2, the V gene TRBV6-5; no clear D. Germline lookup yields CDR1 MNHEY and CDR2 SVGAGI. Trimming left V 5 bases short and J 1 base short, with 11 bases between. The CDR3 covers 14 residues. CDR3 in DNA: TGTGCCAGCAGTACTATAGGGAGTAACTATGGCTACACCTTC. It encodes CASSTIGSNYGYTF.

The sample holds many counts of this clonotype. V is TRBV29-1 and J is TRBJ1-2, with 8 bases identical to TRBD1. Germline V gives CDR1 SQVTM, CDR2 ANQGSEA. The CDR3 length is 13 residues. The V segment lost 5 bases and the J segment 8 bases; nucleotides outside the gene matches: 10. Written as DNA, the CDR3 is TGCAGCGTTTACCAGGACAGGGTGTGGGGCTACACCTTC. Translated, it gives CSVYQDRVWGYTF. Based on the CDR3 plus reference TRBV29-1 and TRBJ1-2, the full variable domain is SAVISQKPSRDICQRGTSLTIQCQVDSQVTMMFWYRQQPGQSLTLIATANQGSEATYESGFVIDKFPISRPNLTFSTLTVSNMSPEDSSIYLCSVYQDRVWGYTFGSGTRLTVV.